This T cell receptor (beta chain) stems from a study of control samples from healthy donors and cancer patients. The table came from immunoSEQ multiplex PCR; TCRdb's copy has only in-frame clones and leaves some out. This table has about 140,000 clones, approximately 90% appearing once. CDR3 length: 16 residues. Trimming took 4 bases from V and 5 from J; bases not matched to a gene: 9. CDR1 is SGHDT, CDR2 YYEEEE, per germline. This clonotype was sampled from a young woman in good health. The sequencing sample was made of blood. The chain combines TRBV5-6 with TRBJ2-5, with 12 bases matching TRBD2. The CDR3 sequence: CASSPGLAGVGETQYF. In DNA, the CDR3 is TGTGCCAGCAGCCCGGGACTAGCGGGCGTGGGGGAGACCCAGTACTTC.